Listed below are T cell receptor beta chains from one sample, sequenced in a study of T cells in tuberculosis. Profiled with immunoSEQ multiplex PCR; TCRdb holds only in-frame clones, not every one. The sample lists about 59,000 clones, around 81% seen once, with roughly 12% in the top ten. Sequences were obtained from CD1b-GMM tetramer-negative cells sorted from PBMCs. All receptors derive from an adult woman with latent tuberculosis. Each CDR3 is given with its conserved first and last residue. Each record gives: V gene, D gene, clone size, J gene, CDR3 protein, CDR3 DNA. The D gene is left open where the match is weak. Clone size, where shown, is once, few, many, or a class for clones that have expanded.

V: TRBV6-1; D: NA; size: NA; J: TRBJ2-2; CDR3: CASSEEPYTGELFF; DNA: TGTGCCAGCAGTGAAGAGCCCTACACCGGGGAGCTGTTTTTT
V: TRBV6-1; D: NA; size: NA; J: TRBJ1-6; CDR3: CASSEGPGDSPLHF; DNA: TGTGCCAGCAGTGAAGGGCCCGGAGATTCCCCCCTCCACTTT
V: TRBV10-1; D: TRBD2; size: NA; J: TRBJ2-2; CDR3: CASSESTILAGGPGDTGELFF; DNA: TGCGCCAGCAGTGAGTCGACGATACTAGCGGGAGGGCCGGGGGACACCGGGGAGCTGTTTTTT
V: TRBV29-1; D: NA; size: NA; J: TRBJ2-1; CDR3: CSVEDIQGSHNEQFF; DNA: TGCAGCGTTGAAGATATCCAGGGATCACACAATGAGCAGTTCTTC
V: TRBV7-9; D: NA; size: NA; J: TRBJ2-1; CDR3: CASSLAGATYNEQFF; DNA: TGTGCCAGCAGCTTAGCGGGAGCCACCTACAATGAGCAGTTCTTC
V: TRBV9; D: TRBD2; size: NA; J: TRBJ2-7; CDR3: CASSVGGGPYEQYF; DNA: TGTGCCAGCAGCGTAGGGGGGGGACCCTACGAGCAGTACTTC
V: TRBV28; D: TRBD1; size: NA; J: TRBJ1-3; CDR3: CGTGGGGNTIYF; DNA: TGTGGCACAGGGGGGGGTGGAAACACCATATATTTT
V: TRBV5-6; D: TRBD2; size: NA; J: TRBJ2-1; CDR3: CASSLRTSGPYNEQFF; DNA: TGTGCCAGCAGCCTCCGGACTAGCGGACCCTACAATGAGCAGTTCTTC
V: TRBV15; D: TRBD1; size: once; J: TRBJ2-2; CDR3: CATSRGQGVGPGELFF; DNA: TGTGCCACCAGCAGGGGGCAGGGGGTAGGGCCCGGGGAGCTGTTTTTT
V: TRBV7-2; D: TRBD1; size: NA; J: TRBJ1-2; CDR3: CASSRGQGIFFYGYTF; DNA: TGTGCCAGCAGCCGGGGACAGGGGATTTTCTTCTATGGCTACACCTTC
V: TRBV25-1; D: NA; size: once; J: TRBJ1-1; CDR3: CARPGVGDYEAFF; DNA: TGTGCCAGACCGGGAGTCGGGGACTATGAAGCTTTCTTT
V: TRBV2; D: NA; size: NA; J: TRBJ1-2; CDR3: CASRTEGRNYGYTF; DNA: TGTGCCAGCAGAACCGAGGGTAGAAACTATGGCTACACCTTC
V: TRBV2; D: TRBD1; size: NA; J: TRBJ1-5; CDR3: CASSRQGRDQPQHF; DNA: TGTGCCAGCAGCAGACAGGGGAGGGATCAGCCCCAGCATTTT
V: TRBV7-2; D: NA; size: NA; J: TRBJ2-2; CDR3: CASSLRRTVNTGELFF; DNA: TGTGCCAGCAGCTTAAGGAGGACAGTAAACACCGGGGAGCTGTTTTTT
V: TRBV18; D: NA; size: NA; J: TRBJ2-7; CDR3: CASSSAGVSYEQYF; DNA: TGTGCCAGCTCAAGTGCAGGGGTCTCCTACGAGCAGTACTTC
V: TRBV21-1; D: NA; size: many; J: TRBJ2-1; CDR3: CCHTEQFF; DNA: TGTTGTCACACTGAGCAGTTCTTC
V: TRBV9; D: TRBD1; size: NA; J: TRBJ1-2; CDR3: CASSQTGVRYGYTF; DNA: TGTGCCAGCAGCCAGACAGGGGTGAGGTATGGCTACACCTTC
V: TRBV12-5; D: TRBD2; size: NA; J: TRBJ2-2; CDR3: CASGSTPSSGGAGELFF; DNA: TGTGCTAGTGGTTCGACACCCTCAAGCGGGGGGGCCGGGGAGCTGTTTTTT
V: TRBV18; D: NA; size: NA; J: TRBJ2-2; CDR3: CASSPLRTGELFF; DNA: TGTGCCAGCTCACCACTCAGGACCGGGGAGCTGTTTTTT
V: TRBV12-5; D: NA; size: NA; J: TRBJ1-5; CDR3: CASGPSGNNQPQHF; DNA: TGTGCTAGTGGACCTTCGGGAAACAATCAGCCCCAGCATTTT
V: TRBV7-8; D: TRBD2; size: once; J: TRBJ2-1; CDR3: CASSLGREGNEQFF; DNA: TGTGCCAGCAGCTTAGGGCGGGAGGGTAATGAGCAGTTCTTC
V: TRBV19; D: NA; size: few; J: TRBJ2-7; CDR3: CASSMGLSMSYEQYF; DNA: TGTGCCAGTAGTATGGGACTGAGCATGAGCTACGAGCAGTACTTC
V: TRBV5-1; D: NA; size: NA; J: TRBJ2-1; CDR3: CASSLGALMGGNEQFF; DNA: TGCGCCAGCAGCTTGGGCGCTTTGATGGGGGGCAATGAGCAGTTCTTC
V: TRBV5-1; D: NA; size: NA; J: TRBJ1-1; CDR3: CASSSTLRNTEAFF; DNA: TGCGCCAGCAGCTCGACTCTCAGGAACACTGAAGCTTTCTTT
V: TRBV4-3; D: TRBD1; size: NA; J: TRBJ2-7; CDR3: CASSQGDSSSYEQYF; DNA: TGCGCCAGCAGCCAAGGGGACAGCTCCTCCTACGAGCAGTACTTC
V: TRBV5-1; D: NA; size: NA; J: TRBJ2-5; CDR3: CASSLRRGQETQYF; DNA: TGCGCCAGCAGCTTGAGGAGGGGACAAGAGACCCAGTACTTC
V: TRBV5-1; D: NA; size: NA; J: TRBJ1-3; CDR3: CASSLDGSRSGNTIYF; DNA: TGCGCCAGCAGCTTGGATGGCAGTCGCTCTGGAAACACCATATATTTT
V: TRBV27; D: NA; size: NA; J: TRBJ2-7; CDR3: CASSLRGPYEQYF; DNA: TGTGCCAGCAGTTTAAGGGGTCCCTACGAGCAGTACTTC
V: TRBV6-5; D: NA; size: NA; J: TRBJ1-2; CDR3: CASSSARGVGYTF; DNA: TGTGCCAGCAGTTCCGCACGGGGGGTAGGCTACACCTTC
V: TRBV5-1; D: NA; size: NA; J: TRBJ1-3; CDR3: CASSWDPRGISGNTIYF; DNA: TGCGCCAGCAGCTGGGACCCCAGGGGCATATCCGGAAACACCATATATTTT
V: TRBV2; D: TRBD1; size: NA; J: TRBJ2-1; CDR3: CASSGDSLYNEQFF; DNA: TGTGCCAGCAGTGGGGACAGTCTATACAATGAGCAGTTCTTC
V: TRBV7-2; D: TRBD1; size: NA; J: TRBJ2-2; CDR3: CASNTGQTNTGELFF; DNA: TGTGCCAGCAACACGGGACAGACGAACACCGGGGAGCTGTTTTTT
V: TRBV27; D: TRBD1; size: NA; J: TRBJ2-2; CDR3: CASSLTGGPTGELFF; DNA: TGTGCCAGCAGTTTGACAGGGGGCCCCACCGGGGAGCTGTTTTTT
V: TRBV7-3; D: TRBD2; size: NA; J: TRBJ2-5; CDR3: CASSIGLAGGSETQYF; DNA: TGTGCCAGCAGCATCGGACTAGCGGGGGGATCAGAGACCCAGTACTTC
V: TRBV10-2; D: TRBD1; size: NA; J: TRBJ2-3; CDR3: CASSGDTGGKGDTQYF; DNA: TGCGCCAGCAGTGGAGACACAGGGGGAAAAGGGGATACGCAGTATTTT
V: TRBV6-6; D: TRBD2; size: NA; J: TRBJ2-3; CDR3: CASTQRGGGADTQYF; DNA: TGTGCCTCGACTCAACGGGGCGGGGGGGCAGATACGCAGTATTTT
V: TRBV7-2; D: TRBD1; size: NA; J: TRBJ2-3; CDR3: CASSLAGGAGDTQYF; DNA: TGTGCCAGCAGCTTAGCAGGGGGCGCGGGCGATACGCAGTATTTT
V: TRBV4-1; D: TRBD1; size: NA; J: TRBJ1-6; CDR3: CASSQRDRGFGYNSPLHF; DNA: TGCGCCAGCAGCCAACGGGACAGGGGTTTCGGGTATAATTCACCCCTCCACTTT
V: TRBV29-1; D: TRBD2; size: once; J: TRBJ2-3; CDR3: CSVVLRLAGEAADTQYF; DNA: TGCAGCGTTGTGTTGCGGCTAGCGGGAGAGGCGGCAGATACGCAGTATTTT
V: TRBV13; D: NA; size: NA; J: TRBJ2-1; CDR3: CASSLGLGYARSDEQFF; DNA: TGTGCCAGCAGCTTAGGCCTTGGGTATGCTAGGTCCGATGAGCAGTTCTTC
V: TRBV14; D: NA; size: NA; J: TRBJ2-7; CDR3: CASSQVRHPGYEQYF; DNA: TGTGCCAGCAGCCAAGTAAGGCATCCCGGGTACGAGCAGTACTTC
V: TRBV2; D: NA; size: NA; J: TRBJ1-1; CDR3: CASSEEDTEAFF; DNA: TGTGCCAGCAGTGAGGAGGACACTGAAGCTTTCTTT
V: TRBV28; D: TRBD1; size: NA; J: TRBJ1-5; CDR3: CASSLSGQVRGPQHF; DNA: TGTGCCAGCAGTTTATCCGGACAGGTACGGGGGCCCCAGCATTTT
V: TRBV12-5; D: NA; size: NA; J: TRBJ2-1; CDR3: CASGLVRRGHYNEQFF; DNA: TGTGCTAGTGGTTTGGTCAGGAGGGGGCACTACAATGAGCAGTTCTTC
V: TRBV28; D: NA; size: NA; J: TRBJ2-3; CDR3: CASSSGTDTQYF; DNA: TGTGCCAGCAGTTCAGGGACAGATACGCAGTATTTT
V: TRBV21-1; D: NA; size: NA; J: TRBJ2-7; CDR3: CASSTPGLAGGRNEQYF; DNA: TGTGCCAGCAGCACCCCTGGACTAGCGGGGGGTAGGAACGAGCAGTACTTC
V: TRBV10-3; D: TRBD2; size: once; J: TRBJ2-3; CDR3: CAISVNGGAHTQYF; DNA: TGTGCCATCAGTGTAAACGGGGGGGCCCATACGCAGTATTTT
V: TRBV9; D: NA; size: NA; J: TRBJ2-1; CDR3: CASSAGTTYNEQFF; DNA: TGTGCCAGCAGCGCCGGGACAACCTACAATGAGCAGTTCTTC
V: TRBV7-9; D: TRBD1; size: NA; J: TRBJ1-3; CDR3: CASSSTGGKGNTIYF; DNA: TGTGCCAGCAGCTCGACAGGGGGCAAGGGAAACACCATATATTTT
V: TRBV6-1; D: NA; size: NA; J: TRBJ1-1; CDR3: CASSEGVWARTEAFF; DNA: TGTGCCAGCAGTGAAGGGGTGTGGGCGCGCACTGAAGCTTTCTTT
V: TRBV27; D: TRBD2; size: NA; J: TRBJ2-3; CDR3: CASSANILAGAGTDTQYF; DNA: TGTGCCAGCAGCGCTAATATACTAGCGGGAGCGGGCACAGATACGCAGTATTTT
V: TRBV19; D: TRBD2; size: NA; J: TRBJ2-7; CDR3: CASSITSGRYEQYF; DNA: TGTGCCAGTAGTATCACTAGCGGGAGATACGAGCAGTACTTC
V: TRBV19; D: TRBD2; size: NA; J: TRBJ2-1; CDR3: CASSAPGGDEQFF; DNA: TGTGCCAGTAGTGCGCCCGGGGGGGATGAGCAGTTCTTC
V: TRBV7-9; D: TRBD1; size: NA; J: TRBJ2-7; CDR3: CASSLLPTGSEQYF; DNA: TGTGCCAGCAGCTTACTCCCGACAGGGAGCGAGCAGTACTTC
V: TRBV5-1; D: TRBD1; size: NA; J: TRBJ2-3; CDR3: CASSFAPGGADTQYF; DNA: TGCGCCAGCAGTTTTGCCCCAGGGGGCGCAGATACGCAGTATTTT
V: TRBV9; D: NA; size: few; J: TRBJ2-7; CDR3: CASSVKGDPYEQYF; DNA: TGTGCCAGCAGCGTCAAAGGGGATCCCTACGAGCAGTACTTC
V: TRBV14; D: TRBD1; size: NA; J: TRBJ1-5; CDR3: CASSHHSRQGDQPQHF; DNA: TGTGCCAGCAGCCACCATTCGAGACAGGGGGATCAGCCCCAGCATTTT